Following are 20 T cell receptor beta chains from one sample sequenced in a study of T cells in Graves' hyperthyroidism and ophthalmopathy. The TCR beta CDR3 regions underwent amplification using RNA transcripts as the source. Researchers ran a first-round RT-PCR on the TCR CDR3 using the HTBI primer set. In TCRdb, the multiplex PCR reads were re-called with MiXCR into one record per CDR3 protein. Of around 240,000 distinct CDR3 sequences listed, about a sixth were seen once; the top ten hold 25% to 30%. Sequences were obtained from blood. These TCRs come from a woman in her late teens or twenties with Graves' ophthalmopathy.

This clonotype came up many times. The chain recombines TRBV28 with TRBJ2-3; weak D call: TRBD1 (8 bases). Trimming left V 8 bases short and J 2 bases short, with 20 bases between. The CDR3 is 16 amino acids. Germline V gene data show CDR1 as MDHEN and CDR2 as SYDVKM. In DNA, the CDR3 is TGTGCCAGCGGGGACTACGACAGGGGTCCCACAGATACGCAGTATTTT. It encodes CASGDYDRGPTDTQYF.

This clonotype was recorded many times. The chain joins TRBV20-1 to TRBJ2-3, with 11 nucleotides matching TRBD2. Per the germline V gene, CDR1 is DFQATT and CDR2 is SNEGSKA (reference sequence). J was trimmed by 5 bases and V by 5 bases; bases with no gene match: 6. The CDR3 contains 14 residues. Here the CDR3 reads CSALSGRGVDTQYF. The CDR3 DNA reads TGCAGTGCTCTTAGCGGGAGGGGTGTAGATACGCAGTATTTT.

There are many counts of this clonotype. The CDR3, as DNA: TGTGCCAGCAGCGTGGGACTAGCGGGGCCCCGGGAGACCCAGTACTTC. The encoded protein is CASSVGLAGPRETQYF. This sequence joins TRBV7-2 and TRBJ2-5, with TRBD2 matching 13 bases. J lost 5 bases, V lost 5 bases, and 8 bases had no gene match. The CDR3 is 16 residues long. Germline CDR1 reads SGHTA; CDR2 reads FQGNSA.

This clonotype was picked up many times. The chain recombines TRBV30 with TRBJ1-6, with 7 bases that match TRBD1. V lost 0 bases to trimming and J lost 6 bases; unmatched junction nucleotides: 2. CDR1 and CDR2 (germline): GTSNPN, SVGIG (reference sequence). The CDR3 extends over 14 amino acids. CDR3 amino acids: CAWSVQGLNSPLHF. The CDR3, as DNA: TGTGCCTGGAGTGTACAGGGGCTTAATTCACCCCTCCACTTT.

Many counts were recorded for this clonotype. The chain uses TRBV18 and TRBJ1-1; a weak D match, TRBD1 (5 bases). The germline V gene encodes CDR1 KGHSH and CDR2 LQKENI. The CDR3 sequence is 14 residues long. V lost 5 bases, J lost 0 bases, and 10 bases lay in between. The CDR3 DNA follows: TGTGCCAGCTCATGGACGGACATGAACACTGAAGCTTTCTTT. This codes for CASSWTDMNTEAFF.

This clonotype was seen a handful of times. CDR3: CASSLWTSGRYEQFF. The DNA of the CDR3 is TGTGCCAGCAGTTTATGGACTAGCGGGAGGTATGAGCAGTTCTTC. The V gene is TRBV28, the J gene TRBJ2-1; 13 nucleotides line up with TRBD2. The CDR3 sequence is 15 residues long. The trim removed 0 bases at V and 8 bases at J, leaving 1 base unmatched. Germline V gene lookup returns CDR1 MDHEN and CDR2 SYDVKM.

This clonotype was seen many times. The chain employs TRBV15 and TRBJ2-7, with 8 bases matching TRBD1. V was pared by 0 bases and J by 4 bases, with 2 bases of the junction left unmatched. The germline V gene encodes CDR1 LNHNV and CDR2 YYDKDF (reference sequence). This CDR3 spans 14 amino acids. CDR3 in DNA: TGTGCCACCAGCAGAGAACAGGGGGTATACGAGCAGTACTTC. Translation: CATSREQGVYEQYF.

This clonotype was observed many times. The chain carries TRBV9 and TRBJ2-3, with 8 nucleotides matching TRBD1. J was trimmed by 4 bases and V by 2 bases; bases with no gene match: 6. The germline CDR1 and CDR2 sequences are SGDLS and YYNGEE. CDR3 size: 15 residues. The CDR3 is CASSVRTGKPDTQYF. CDR3 DNA: TGTGCCAGCAGCGTCAGGACAGGGAAGCCAGATACGCAGTATTTT. Supplemented by reference TRBV9 and TRBJ2-3, the full variable domain reads DSGVTQTPKHLITATGQRVTLRCSPRSGDLSVYWYQQSLDQGLQFLIQYYNGEERAKGNILERFSAQQFPDLHSELNLSSLELGDSALYFCASSVRTGKPDTQYFGPGTRLTVL.

Ten or more counts support this clonotype. V gene TRBV2 combines with J gene TRBJ2-5; 8 nucleotides match TRBD2. Germline assignment: CDR1 SNHLY and CDR2 FYNNEI. CDR3 length: 15 amino acids. Trimming took 7 bases from V and 2 from J; bases not matched to a gene: 9. The CDR3, as DNA: TGTGCCAGCACGGACAGCGGGGGTCCACAAGAGACCCAGTACTTC. The encoded protein is CASTDSGGPQETQYF.

This clonotype has at least ten counts. CDR3 loop: CASSSGTGLGTEAFF. DNA of the CDR3: TGTGCCAGCAGCTCCGGAACAGGGTTGGGGACTGAAGCTTTCTTT. J is TRBJ1-1 and V is TRBV7-9, with a tentative D call TRBD1 (6 bases). The CDR3 sequence is 15 residues long. Germline CDR1 SEHNR, CDR2 FQNEAQ (reference sequence). Trimming stripped 4 bases from V and 5 bases from J, with 17 bases between.

There are many counts of this clonotype. The chain is built from TRBV15 and TRBJ2-1; the D is unclear. The CDR3 runs 13 residues. Germline assignment: CDR1 LNHNV and CDR2 YYDKDF (reference sequence). Trimming cost V 6 bases and J 1 base, with 7 bases left between them. Here the CDR3 DNA reads TGTGCCACCAGGGGCACATCCTACAATGAGCAGTTCTTC. It encodes CATRGTSYNEQFF.

This clonotype was recorded at least ten times. The chain joins TRBV20-1 to TRBJ2-7, with D perhaps TRBD1 or TRBD2 (5 bases each). The CDR3 extends over 16 amino acids. Trimming removed 0 bases at V and 3 bases at J, with 18 bases between. Germline CDR1 is DFQATT and CDR2 is SNEGSKA (reference sequence). CDR3 residues: CSARDPIGTDVYEQYF. The CDR3 region has the DNA TGCAGTGCTAGAGATCCTATCGGGACCGATGTCTACGAGCAGTACTTC.

In its sample, this clonotype was seen many times. CDR3: CASSLYRGTNEKLFF. CDR3 bases: TGTGCCAGCAGTTTATATAGGGGAACTAATGAAAAACTGTTTTTT. V and J are TRBV28 and TRBJ1-4, with a tentative D call TRBD1 (5 bases). This CDR3 spans 15 amino acids. CDR1 is MDHEN and CDR2 is SYDVKM in the germline V gene. V lost 1 base to trimming and J lost 1 base, with 7 bases between them.

This clonotype has ten or more counts. This CDR3 reads CASSSQGSYEQYF. CDR3 in DNA: TGTGCCAGCTCCTCACAGGGTTCCTACGAGCAGTACTTC. The chain is built from TRBV18 and TRBJ2-7; possibly TRBD1 for D (6 bases). CDR1 is KGHSH, CDR2 LQKENI, per germline. V was shortened by 6 bases and J by 1 base, with 10 bases between the two germline ends. This CDR3 comprises 13 residues. Combining the CDR3 with reference TRBV18 and TRBJ2-7 gives the whole variable domain NAGVMQNPRHLVRRRGQEARLRCSPMKGHSHVYWYRQLPEEGLKFMVYLQKENIIDESGMPKERFSAEFPKEGPSILRIQQVVRGDSAAYFCASSSQGSYEQYFGPGTRLTVT.

This clonotype was detected many times. The V call is TRBV5-1, the J call TRBJ2-1; 10 positions match TRBD2. The CDR3 loop spans 14 amino acids. The V segment lost 7 bases and the J segment 5 bases; nucleotides outside the gene matches: 6. In germline, CDR1 is SGHRS, CDR2 YFSETQ. CDR3 region: CASLAGVGNNEQFF. For the CDR3, the DNA is TGCGCCAGCCTAGCGGGGGTGGGAAACAATGAGCAGTTCTTC.

A few counts support this clonotype. The chain uses TRBV5-1 and TRBJ2-2, with 9 bases identical to TRBD2. Germline CDR1 reads SGHRS; CDR2 reads YFSETQ. V gave up 5 bases and J gave up 7 bases; unmatched junction bases: 12. This CDR3 has 16 residues. CDR3 nucleotide sequence: TGCGCCAGCAGTGTCTCGCGGGGGGGCCATAACGGGGAGCTGTTTTTT. This sequence encodes CASSVSRGGHNGELFF.

This clonotype was counted at least ten times. V and J are TRBV10-3 and TRBJ2-1, with D possibly being TRBD1 or TRBD2 (5 bases each). The CDR3 loop spans 16 amino acids. The V gene lost 2 bases and the J gene lost 4 bases, with 15 bases spanning the gap. Germline CDR1 is ENHRY and CDR2 is SYGVKD. The chain's CDR3 is CAISEVGAASYNEQFF. DNA of the CDR3: TGTGCCATCAGTGAGGTCGGGGCTGCTTCATACAATGAGCAGTTCTTC.

This clonotype was seen many times. V gene TRBV5-4 combines with J gene TRBJ2-5; 9 bases agree with TRBD1. From germline, CDR1 is SGHNT and CDR2 YYREEE (reference sequence). The CDR3 length is 15 residues. The V and J ends lost 5 bases and 3 bases, in that order; junction bases with no gene match: 8. CDR3 residues: CASRRDRALKETQYF. CDR3 DNA sequence: TGTGCCAGCAGACGGGACAGGGCCCTGAAAGAGACCCAGTACTTC.

This clonotype was seen many times. This rearrangement joins TRBV11-2 to TRBJ2-2; possibly TRBD1 or TRBD2 for D (5 bases each). Per the germline V gene, CDR1 is SGHAT and CDR2 is FQNNGV. The CDR3 contains 14 residues. V was clipped by 5 bases and J by 6 bases, with 13 bases between them. The CDR3 region has the DNA TGTGCCAGCAGCCTGGGGGTAACGTCCGGGGAGCTGTTTTTT. It specifies CASSLGVTSGELFF.

This clonotype was seen at least ten times. The chain carries TRBV5-1 and TRBJ2-7; 7 nucleotides agree with TRBD2. CDR3 length: 13 residues. V was clipped by 3 bases and J by 3 bases; unmatched bases: 3. Germline V gene lookup returns CDR1 SGHRS and CDR2 YFSETQ. The CDR3 spells CASSYGTNYEQYF. In nucleotides, the CDR3 is TGCGCCAGCAGCTACGGGACTAACTACGAGCAGTACTTC.